The 10 T cell receptor beta chains given below trace back to one sample, sequenced in a study of T cells in Graves' hyperthyroidism and ophthalmopathy. Researchers took RNA transcripts and amplified the TCR beta CDR3 regions from them. During a first-round RT-PCR of the TCR CDR3, the HTBI primer set was used. MiXCR was run by TCRdb on the multiplex PCR reads, yielding one entry per CDR3 protein. The sample lists roughly 570,000 distinct CDR3 sequences; about 15% were seen once. Sequences were obtained from blood. The receptor set was obtained from a woman aged 25 to 39 with Graves' hyperthyroidism.

The chain is built from TRBV6-1 and TRBJ2-1, with TRBD2 identical over 7 bases. Germline loops: CDR1 MNHNS, CDR2 SASEGT. This CDR3 contains 14 residues. Trimming cost V 7 bases and J 13 bases; bases outside gene matches: 16. The CDR3 loop reads CASTTRFGGTKQFF. Written as DNA, the CDR3 is TGTGCCAGCACTACCAGGTTTGGCGGGACTAAACAGTTCTTC.

On this clonotype: It may be a read error: a sequence one base away is much more abundant. The V call is TRBV24-1, the J call TRBJ2-1; D tentatively fits TRBD1 or TRBD2 (5 bases each). The ends were cut back, 4 bases at V and 6 bases at J, with 15 bases in the middle. The CDR3 has 15 residues. The germline CDR1 and CDR2 sequences are KGHDR and SFDVKD. CDR3 region: CATSESGTPGNEQFF. Here the CDR3 DNA reads TGTGCCACCAGTGAATCCGGGACGCCCGGCAATGAGCAGTTCTTC.

The genes are TRBV20-1 and TRBJ2-6; 7 bases are shared with TRBD1. Germline values: CDR1 DFQATT, CDR2 SNEGSKA (reference sequence). CDR3 length equals 16 residues. Trimming at V came to 6 bases and at J to 2 bases, leaving 10 bases not matched to a gene. CDR3 nucleotides: TGCAGTGCCTACTACAGGGGTGGGGCTGGGGCCAACGTCCTGACTTTC. This codes for CSAYYRGGAGANVLTF.

The genes are TRBV19 and TRBJ1-2; D gene uncertain. Between the trimmed V and J ends, which lost 3 bases and 0 bases, there was a span of 8 bases. The CDR3 is 14 amino acids. Germline V gene lookup returns CDR1 LNHDA and CDR2 SQIVND (reference sequence). The CDR3 loop reads CASSIRSSNYGYTF. The CDR3 nucleotides read TGTGCCAGTAGTATTCGCAGCTCTAACTATGGCTACACCTTC.

Here the CDR3 reads CASSQVFPLYNEQFF. CDR3 bases: TGCGCCAGCAGCCAGGTGTTTCCCCTTTACAATGAGCAGTTCTTC. The chain combines TRBV4-1 with TRBJ2-1; no definite D call. From germline, CDR1 is MGHRA and CDR2 YSYEKL. The CDR3 length is 15 residues. V was pared by 3 bases and J by 4 bases, with 13 bases between.

This clonotype was seen at least ten times. The gene calls are TRBV24-1 and TRBJ2-5, with 10 positions matching TRBD2. The CDR3 sequence is 15 residues long. Trimming removed 2 bases from V and 1 base from J; junction bases left unmatched: 0. Germline V gives CDR1 KGHDR, CDR2 SFDVKD. The chain's CDR3 is CATSDSSGGQETQYF. The CDR3 DNA follows: TGTGCCACCAGTGATTCTAGCGGGGGCCAAGAGACCCAGTACTTC.

This clonotype was detected many times. The chain employs TRBV6-1 and TRBJ2-1; tentative D call: TRBD1 (8 bases). V lost 8 bases and J lost 2, with 28 bases in between. CDR3 length: 19 residues. Germline V lookup: CDR1 MNHNS, CDR2 SASEGT. In DNA form, the CDR3 reads TGTGCCAGCTCCCACCCGTTGGGAGGGCAGGGGGCGACCTACAATGAGCAGTTCTTC. Its translation is CASSHPLGGQGATYNEQFF.

CDR3 protein: CASSTLSGTSGSYEQYF. In DNA form, the CDR3 reads TGTGCCAGTAGTACGCTCTCCGGGACTAGCGGATCCTACGAGCAGTACTTC. The chain couples TRBV19 to TRBJ2-7, with TRBD2 matching over 11 bases. Germline lookup yields CDR1 LNHDA and CDR2 SQIVND (reference sequence). The V segment lost 4 bases and the J segment 1 base; nucleotides outside the gene matches: 9. The CDR3 is made up of 17 amino acids.

The chain joins TRBV12-3 or TRBV12-4 to TRBJ1-5, with D uncertain. CDR3 size: 15 residues. Trimming shortened V by 2 bases and J by 0 bases, and 8 bases separated the two germline ends. The CDR3 DNA sequence: TGTGCCAGCAGTTTATATCGAGATAGCAATCAGCCCCAGCATTTT. Protein product: CASSLYRDSNQPQHF.

The chain has TRBV3-1 and TRBJ2-2; 8 bases align to TRBD2. J gave up 5 bases and V 3 bases, and 8 bases lay outside the gene matches. Germline CDR1 LGHDT, CDR2 YNNKEL (reference sequence). The CDR3 spans 16 residues. The CDR3 sequence: CASSQHPGGVTGELFF. CDR3 nucleotides: TGTGCCAGCAGCCAGCACCCGGGAGGGGTAACCGGGGAGCTGTTTTTT.